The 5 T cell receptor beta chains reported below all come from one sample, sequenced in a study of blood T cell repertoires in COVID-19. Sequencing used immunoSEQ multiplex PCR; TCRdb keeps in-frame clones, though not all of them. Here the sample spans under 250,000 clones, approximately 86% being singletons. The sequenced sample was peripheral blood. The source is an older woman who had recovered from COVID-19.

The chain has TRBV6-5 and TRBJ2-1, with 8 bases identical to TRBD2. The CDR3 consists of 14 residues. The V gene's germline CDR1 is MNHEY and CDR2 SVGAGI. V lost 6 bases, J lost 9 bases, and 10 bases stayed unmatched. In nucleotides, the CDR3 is TGTGCCAGCAGGCCAGGAGGAGCGGGGGTTGAGCAGTTCTTC. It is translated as CASRPGGAGVEQFF.

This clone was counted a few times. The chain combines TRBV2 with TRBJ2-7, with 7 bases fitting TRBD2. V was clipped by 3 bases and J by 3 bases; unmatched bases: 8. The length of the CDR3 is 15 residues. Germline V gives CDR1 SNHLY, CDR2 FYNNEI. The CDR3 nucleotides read TGTGCCAGCAGTGAGGGTAGCGGGCCTTTCTACGAGCAGTACTTC. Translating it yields CASSEGSGPFYEQYF.

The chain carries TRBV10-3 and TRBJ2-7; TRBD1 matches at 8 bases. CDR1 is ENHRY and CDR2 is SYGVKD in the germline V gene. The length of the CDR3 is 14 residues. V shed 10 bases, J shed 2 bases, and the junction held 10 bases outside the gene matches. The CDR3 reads CATRRTGLPYEQYF. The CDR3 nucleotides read TGTGCCACCCGAAGGACAGGGTTACCCTACGAGCAGTACTTC.

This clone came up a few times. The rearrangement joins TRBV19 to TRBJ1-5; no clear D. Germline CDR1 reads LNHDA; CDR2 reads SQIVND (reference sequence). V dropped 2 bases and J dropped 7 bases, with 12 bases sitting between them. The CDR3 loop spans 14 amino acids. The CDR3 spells CASSIMSGEQPQHF. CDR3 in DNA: TGTGCCAGTAGTATAATGTCAGGCGAACAGCCCCAGCATTTT.

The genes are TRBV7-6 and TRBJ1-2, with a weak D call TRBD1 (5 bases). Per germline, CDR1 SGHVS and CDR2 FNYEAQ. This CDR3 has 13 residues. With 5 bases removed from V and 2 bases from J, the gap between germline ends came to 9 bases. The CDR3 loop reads CASSPDMNYGYTF. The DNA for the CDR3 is TGTGCCAGCAGCCCGGACATGAACTATGGCTACACCTTC.